Listed here are 4 T cell receptor beta chains from one sample, sequenced in a study of control samples from healthy donors and cancer patients. Profiled with immunoSEQ multiplex PCR; TCRdb holds only in-frame clones, not every one. This sample has fewer than 250,000 clones; around 93% occur once, and the top ten carry 1.5% to 2%. The sample consisted of blood. These TCRs come from a young man in good health.

This clone was observed once. The CDR3 protein is CASSTQGMLLSHGYTF. The CDR3 bases are TGTGCCAGCAGTACGCAGGGGATGCTTCTGTCTCACGGCTACACCTTC. The gene calls are TRBV27 and TRBJ1-2; possibly TRBD1 for D (6 bases). The CDR3 contains 16 residues. The germline V gene encodes CDR1 MNHEY and CDR2 SMNVEV (reference sequence). Trimming took off 5 bases at V and 8 bases at J, with 24 bases between the two ends.

The V call is TRBV4-2, the J call TRBJ2-7, with no clear D. CDR1 and CDR2 from the germline V gene are LGHNA and YNFKEQ. The CDR3 length is 18 residues. V lost 0 bases and J 3 bases, leaving 21 bases between the germline ends. The CDR3 nucleotides read TGTGCCAGCAGCCAAGACCCCGGTAACGCCGCGCCTTTCTACGAGCAGTACTTC. It translates to CASSQDPGNAAPFYEQYF.

The chain links TRBV6-1 to TRBJ1-5; TRBD1 matches 7 bases. Germline loops: CDR1 MNHNS, CDR2 SASEGT. The CDR3 loop spans 15 amino acids. V dropped 3 bases and J dropped 7; count of bases not matched to a gene: 9. CDR3 region: CASSDNSRGAQPQHF. As DNA, the CDR3 is TGTGCCAGCAGTGATAATAGCAGGGGGGCACAGCCCCAGCATTTT.

The chain links TRBV27 to TRBJ2-7; 8 bases fit TRBD1. The CDR3 is 14 residues long. Trimming at V came to 6 bases and at J to 4 bases, leaving 8 bases not matched to a gene. Germline loops: CDR1 MNHEY, CDR2 SMNVEV (reference sequence). The CDR3 is CASRDRVSIYEQYF. The CDR3 coding sequence is TGTGCCAGCAGGGACAGGGTGTCGATTTACGAGCAGTACTTC.